These T cell receptor beta chains were read from a single sample in a study of T-cell memory formation after mild COVID-19. TCRdb reanalysed the 5' RACE reads using MiXCR and keeps one entry per CDR3 protein. The table records approximately 340,000 distinct CDR3 sequences, 15% of them present only once. Sequenced: PBMCs or a T cell subset sorted from them (not recorded which). The receptor source for this set is a man aged 18 to 29 who had mild COVID-19 (a few samples of this study predate the infection). Cell type and time point are not known. Both conserved end residues are part of each CDR3. Each record gives: V gene, J gene, CDR3 protein.

TRBV5-6	TRBJ2-1	CASRMNNEQFF
TRBV12-3/TRBV12-4	TRBJ1-2	CASSRDRVNYGYTF
TRBV6-5	TRBJ1-4	CAAGTQGNEKLFF
TRBV5-1	TRBJ2-3	CASSLSSGTDTQYF
TRBV29-1	TRBJ2-2	CSVSRGARPGELFF
TRBV7-3	TRBJ1-1	CASSLRTVNTEAFF
TRBV6-4	TRBJ2-2	CASSDRDTGELFF
TRBV4-3	TRBJ2-7	CASSQDLGGGSYEQYF
TRBV4-1	TRBJ1-1	CASSRKKTVMNTEAFF
TRBV5-1	TRBJ2-1	CASSPRGQGALNEQFF